This T cell receptor beta chain comes out of a study of CXCR3-negative and CXCR3-positive naive CD8 T cells (dated by TCRdb to the late 2010s). Broadly, across the study: In total, approximately 140 million TRB reads were obtained, or roughly 1.5 +/- 0.3 million reads per library. Naive subsets from five or six donors and memory cells from 3 donors were included in the TRBV-TRBJ cluster analysis. Data from some twelve donors, pooled across two independent experiments, went into the diversity and physicochemical repertoire analyses. What the study reported, not specific to this receptor: Because surface CD5, which is linked to self-reactivity in mice, was comparable between the naive subsets, TCR interaction strength was also inferred from TRB CDR3 physicochemical properties. Freshly isolated PBMCs were used for most assays because CXCR3 expression partially decreased after cryopreservation. TRBV-TRBJ usage was similar between naive CXCR3-negative and CXCR3-positive cells from the same donor, while memory cells showed distinct patterns. Compared with CXCR3-negative naive cells, CXCR3-positive naive cells had TRB CDR3s with higher hydrophobicity (lower Kidera factor 4), lower energy, and higher strength and volume indices. Repertoire diversity was comparably high in both naive subsets but much lower in memory CD8+ T cells.

Turning to this clonotype: It has no known antigen specificity.

Each CD8+ T cell subset was flow-sorted in triplicate, with 300,000 cells per subset placed directly into RLT lysis buffer. Naive CD8+ T cells were defined stringently as CD45RO-CCR7+CD27+CD95- to exclude memory contaminants. Peripheral blood mononuclear cells were isolated from buffy coats using standard density gradient centrifugation. A FACSAria III was used to flow-sort naive CXCR3-negative and CXCR3-positive CD8+ T cells. Total RNA was extracted from sorted cells with an RNeasy Mini Kit. Sequenced on a NextSeq 550. The Human TCR Profiling Kit (MiLaboratory) was used to prepare UMI-labeled 5' RACE TRB cDNA libraries. cDNA synthesis used the entire amount of extracted RNA, and PCR amplification then used the entire amount of cDNA produced. The libraries were made side by side, with each library going through the same number of PCR cycles. The source study handled its data this way. With a requirement of at least two reads per UMI, MIGEC and MiXCR extracted about 50,000 +/- 10,000 unique UMI-labeled TRB cDNA molecules per library. Each library averaged roughly 40,000 +/- 10,000 functional in-frame TRB CDR3 nucleotide clonotypes without stop codons. After downsampling to 5000 UMI-labeled TRB molecules per sample, diversity metrics, including normalized Shannon-Wiener and Chao1, were computed in VDJtools. For the central five CDR3 residues, VDJtools calculated physicochemical properties weighted by clonotype size, namely interaction energy, strength, volume and Kidera factor 4. TCRdb reprocessed the reads; each CDR3 protein sequence makes one entry, and DNA is unavailable. The V and J calls and clone size are TCRdb's, not the authors'. In this sample's table one finds approximately 100,000 distinct CDR3 sequences. The biggest ten clones account for around 0.36% of the sample.

Via the germline V gene (reference sequence), CDR1 is MNHNY and CDR2 SVGAGI. The CDR3 goes from the cysteine to the phenylalanine over 17 residues. The protein alone is recorded here. Recombination linked TRBV6-6 to TRBJ2-7; without DNA, the TCRdb call of TRBD1 cannot be checked. The receptor comes from a human donor in good health. Some clones in this sample may be carry-over from other donors' samples. Sequencing was carried out using naive CXCR3+ CD8+ T cells from blood. Sample cell subset or site, as interpreted from the label and publication: CD45RO-CCR7+CD27+CD95- naive CD8+ T cells expressing CXCR3 (TNR3+). The CDR3 in this case is CASSYFENDRGSYEQYF.